Below are 5 T cell receptor beta chains sequenced from a single sample in a study of cytomegalovirus exposure and HLA in healthy donors. Researchers ran the PCR with 60 Vbeta and 13 Jbeta primers. The table came from immunoSEQ multiplex PCR; TCRdb's copy has only in-frame clones and leaves some out. The profile covers approximately 200,000 clones, with 70% to 85% appearing a single time and 0.098% taken by the ten largest. The sequenced material came from PBMCs. These TCRs come from a boy aged 2 to 10 in good health and CMV-seronegative.

The chain joins TRBV13 to TRBJ2-5, with 14 bases matching TRBD2. Germline V CDR1 and CDR2: PRHDT, FYEKMQ (reference sequence). The junction had 5 bases not matched to a gene; V was cut back by 6 bases and J by 5 bases. The CDR3 totals 15 residues. CDR3 loop: CASSQWTSGGETQYF. CDR3 DNA sequence: TGTGCCAGCAGTCAATGGACTAGCGGGGGGGAGACCCAGTACTTC. The variable domain in full, with the rest retrieved from reference TRBV13 and TRBJ2-5, is AAGVIQSPRHLIKEKRETATLKCYPIPRHDTVYWYQQGPGQDPQFLISFYEKMQSDKGSIPDRFSAQQFSDYHSELNMSSLELGDSALYFCASSQWTSGGETQYFGPGTRLLVL.

The chain couples TRBV5-6 to TRBJ2-7; 8 bases match TRBD1. The V and J ends lost 0 bases and 4 bases, in that order; junction bases with no gene match: 3. Germline V lookup: CDR1 SGHDT, CDR2 YYEEEE. There are 14 residues in the CDR3. This CDR3 reads CASSLEDRDYEQYF. For the CDR3, the DNA is TGTGCCAGCAGCTTGGAGGACAGGGATTACGAGCAGTACTTC.

In its sample, this clone was seen once. The J gene is TRBJ2-7, the V gene TRBV11-2; D is possibly TRBD2 (6 bases). Trimming took off 2 bases at V and 3 bases at J, with 11 bases between the two ends. CDR1 SGHAT and CDR2 FQNNGV come from the germline V gene. This CDR3 is built from 14 residues. DNA of the CDR3: TGTGCCAGCAGCTTAAACGGGGGTTTCTACGAGCAGTACTTC. As protein: CASSLNGGFYEQYF. The whole variable domain, remainder taken from reference TRBV11-2 and TRBJ2-7, is EAGVAQSPRYKIIEKRQSVAFWCNPISGHATLYWYQQILGQGPKLLIQFQNNGVVDDSQLPKDRFSAERLKGVDSTLKIQPAKLEDSAVYLCASSLNGGFYEQYFGPGTRLTVT.

The chain uses TRBV19 and TRBJ2-7; D ambiguous. Trimming stripped 4 bases from V and 2 bases from J, with 9 bases between. CDR1 and CDR2 (germline): LNHDA, SQIVND (reference sequence). CDR3 length: 13 residues. The chain's CDR3 is CASSNRVTYEQYF. DNA for the CDR3: TGTGCCAGTAGTAATCGAGTCACCTACGAGCAGTACTTC. The full variable domain, rest sourced from reference TRBV19 and TRBJ2-7, is DGGITQSPKYLFRKEGQNVTLSCEQNLNHDAMYWYRQDPGQGLRLIYYSQIVNDFQKGDIAEGYSVSREKKESFPLTVTSAQKNPTAFYLCASSNRVTYEQYFGPGTRLTVT.

The chain links TRBV7-8 to TRBJ1-5, with 7 bases matching TRBD1. Germline V gene data show CDR1 as SGHVS and CDR2 as FQNEAQ. This CDR3 is 16 amino acids long. Trimming removed 0 bases from V and 4 bases from J; junction bases left unmatched: 6. CDR3 DNA: TGTGCCAGCAGCTTAGCGAGGGACAGTTTAAATCAGCCCCAGCATTTT. Amino acid sequence: CASSLARDSLNQPQHF.